This TCR beta chain was identified during a study of blood T cell repertoires in COVID-19. The data were produced by immunoSEQ multiplex PCR, yet TCRdb's version contains in-frame clones alone and is incomplete. The sample lists 95,000 to 150,000 clones; around 87% were seen once. There are 15 residues in the CDR3. The V end was cut by 3 bases, the J end by 2 bases, with 13 bases between. Germline V gene lookup returns CDR1 MGHRA and CDR2 YSYEKL. This receptor was obtained from a woman aged 70-85 years with acute or convalescent COVID-19. The sequencing input was peripheral blood. This chain links TRBV4-1 with TRBJ1-1; tentatively, D is TRBD1 (6 bases). CDR3 DNA: TGCGCCAGCAGCCAGGGGACACTCTTTAACACTGAAGCTTTCTTT. Amino acid sequence: CASSQGTLFNTEAFF.